This record concerns one TCR beta chain sequence. Its antigen remains unidentified. One junction end disagrees with the germline gene, perhaps due to a read error. TCRdb fed the 5' RACE reads into MiXCR, producing one record per CDR3 protein. The sample records hundreds of thousands of distinct CDR3 sequences, 15% to 20% being singletons. This specimen comes from a study of T cells after yellow fever vaccination. Study-wide results and caveats: Weaker, the secondary response had a peak occurring faster, on day 5 versus 15.

This clonotype was obtained from a young man who received the YFV17D yellow fever vaccine. Sequenced material: PBMCs, taken before the yellow fever booster vaccination.

For the CDR3, the DNA is TGTGCCAGCAGCCAAGGGCAGATGTACCAAGAGATCCAGTACTTC. Residues: CASSQGQMYQEIQYF. The chain combines TRBV4-2 with TRBJ2-5, with no clear D. The CDR3 loop spans 15 amino acids. Germline CDR1 is LGHNA and CDR2 is YNFKEQ.